Listed here is a single TCR beta chain. There is no known antigen for this receptor. No base quality information exists; no much larger clone differs at one position. The hyperthyroidism patients were between 18 and 65 years old and newly diagnosed, with a disease duration of less than 2 months. The study excluded patients with uncontrolled infections, other autoimmune diseases, pregnancy or lactation. Diagnoses were established on the basis of clinical symptoms, serum thyroxine and TRAb, thyroid ultrasound, and orbital computed tomography. For progressor patients, blood was drawn at the first diagnosis of hyperthyroidism, before any ophthalmopathy symptoms had appeared. Ficoll-Paque density gradient centrifugation was used to isolate PBMCs from about 9.4 ml of fresh peripheral blood. Progressor patients were initially diagnosed with Graves' hyperthyroidism and developed ophthalmopathy during follow-up. Trizol reagent was used to extract total RNA, and RNA quality was then checked on an Agilent 2100 Bioanalyzer.

According to the germline V gene, CDR1 reads SNHLY and CDR2 reads FYNNEI. The cysteine opens and the phenylalanine closes a CDR3 of 13 amino acids. Just the 39-base CDR3 DNA is kept, in frame starting at base 1. The trim is 4 bases for V and 3 bases for J, with a gap of 9 bases between the germline ends. The entry originates in a study of T cells in Graves' hyperthyroidism and ophthalmopathy (dated by TCRdb to about 2019). For the study in its entirety: Peripheral blood samples were taken at initial diagnosis, before any treatment was given. The 90 to 100 discovery patients were randomly divided into training and test sets at a 7:3 ratio. The study also compared thyroid tissue and blood T-cell repertoires from roughly 6 Graves' hyperthyroidism patients. According to the paper, TCR Vbeta CDR3 sequencing was carried out on approximately 140 peripheral blood samples, which came from more than 40 ophthalmopathy, 80 or so hyperthyroidism and approximately 17 progressor patients. After blood sampling, hyperthyroidism patients were treated with methimazole at a starting dose of 30 mg daily, and ophthalmopathy patients were treated with high-dose intravenous methylprednisolone. Prospective prediction of ophthalmopathy was tested in an independent validation cohort consisting of roughly 19 hyperthyroidism patients and around 16 patients who later progressed to ophthalmopathy. A discovery cohort of about 100 patients, 43 with Graves' ophthalmopathy and about 58 with stable Graves' hyperthyroidism, was used to find distinguishing TCR V-J signatures. The investigation overall reported the following: No statistical method was used to set the sample size in advance, and investigators knew the group allocation. A model built on a 13 V-J signature distinguished ophthalmopathy from stable hyperthyroidism, reaching around 90% sensitivity and under 84% specificity in cross-validation and 80%/75% in testing. In validation, progression to ophthalmopathy was predicted by the model with 70.59% sensitivity and around 75% specificity, a median of around 6.5 months before onset. Most expanded thyroid clonotypes (frequency above 0.001) were also found in blood, which suggests that blood repertoires may mirror thyroid immune responses.

The TCR beta CDR3 regions were amplified from RNA transcripts. For the first round of RT-PCR on the TCR CDR3, the HTBI primer set was used together with the Qiagen OneStep RT-PCR kit. The libraries were constructed in a second round of multiplex PCR and then size-selected and purified. Paired-end sequencing of the libraries was performed with 100 bp reads on an Illumina HiSeq2000. The paper's data handling went like this. Raw data were processed with SOAPnuke, discarding reads with adapters, uncalled bases, mean Phred below 15, or no exact constant-primer or identifier match. High-quality paired reads were merged using COPE v1.2.5, and each unique nucleotide sequence was defined as a clonotype. MiTCR v1.1 was used to align clonotypes to the IMGT TRBV, TRBD and TRBJ reference segments. The analysis was restricted to V-J combinations with a frequency above 0.0001, which together covered approximately 99% of the repertoires. A TCS score was defined as the ratio between F50 (clonal expansion) and ExV (chaos), using BLOSUM62-based TCRdist between CDR3 peptides within each V-J. Welch's t-statistics and random forest reduced fewer than 550 V-J features to 13, which were used in a naive Bayes classifier (R e1071). Using fastp at Q25 and MiXCR, TCRdb reprocessed the public reads and kept productive beta chains. Identical CDR3 protein sequences are pooled into one entry, listed with their most common genes and DNA. The V and J calls shown here were made by TCRdb, not taken from the authors' results. For this sample there are around 350,000 distinct CDR3 sequences; approximately 18% appear just once. 34% of the sample lies in the top ten.

Sequencing was carried out using blood. The chain links TRBV2 with TRBJ2-5; the best D guess is TRBD1, with 6 bases matching. The TCR sequence derives from a woman aged 25 to 39 with Graves' hyperthyroidism that later progressed to Graves' ophthalmopathy. The sequenced DNA: TGTGCCAGCAGTGTGCCAGGGGAAGAGACCCAGTACTTC. This encodes CASSVPGEETQYF.